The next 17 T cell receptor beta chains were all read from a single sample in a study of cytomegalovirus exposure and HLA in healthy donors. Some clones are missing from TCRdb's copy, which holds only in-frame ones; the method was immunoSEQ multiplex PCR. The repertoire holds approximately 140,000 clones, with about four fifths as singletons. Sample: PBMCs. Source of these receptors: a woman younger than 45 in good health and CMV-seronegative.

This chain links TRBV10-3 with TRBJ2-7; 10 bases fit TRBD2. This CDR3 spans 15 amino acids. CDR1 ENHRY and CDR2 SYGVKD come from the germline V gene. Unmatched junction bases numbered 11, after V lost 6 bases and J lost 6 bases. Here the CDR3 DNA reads TGTGCCATCAGCCAAACAGCGGGGGGGTTCTTCGAGCAGTACTTC. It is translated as CAISQTAGGFFEQYF.

The CDR3 protein is CASSVTDSHTYGYTF. Written as DNA, the CDR3 is TGTGCCAGCAGCGTAACGGACAGCCACACCTATGGCTACACCTTC. This chain connects TRBV9 to TRBJ1-2; TRBD1 is a possible D gene (6 bases). Germline values: CDR1 SGDLS, CDR2 YYNGEE. The germline V and J ends were trimmed by 1 base and 4 bases, with 14 bases remaining between them. CDR3 length: 15 amino acids.

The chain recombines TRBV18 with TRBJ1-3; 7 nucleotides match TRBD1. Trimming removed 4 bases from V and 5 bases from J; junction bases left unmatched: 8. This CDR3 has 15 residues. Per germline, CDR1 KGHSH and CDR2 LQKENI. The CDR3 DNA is TGTGCCAGCTCACACGAACAGGGACAGCGAAACACCATATATTTT. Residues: CASSHEQGQRNTIYF.

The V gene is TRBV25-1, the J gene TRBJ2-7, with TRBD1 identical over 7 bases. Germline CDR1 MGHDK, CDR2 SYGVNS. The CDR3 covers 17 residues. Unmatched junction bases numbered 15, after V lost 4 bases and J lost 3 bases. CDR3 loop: CASSGAAGTAGFYEQYF. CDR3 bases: TGTGCCAGCAGTGGGGCGGCCGGGACAGCCGGATTCTACGAGCAGTACTTC.

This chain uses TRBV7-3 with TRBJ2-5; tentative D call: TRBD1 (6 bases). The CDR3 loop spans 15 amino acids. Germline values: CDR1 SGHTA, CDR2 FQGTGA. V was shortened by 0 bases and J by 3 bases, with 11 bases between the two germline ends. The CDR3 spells CASSLTGTREETQYF. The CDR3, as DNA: TGTGCCAGCAGCTTAACCGGGACAAGGGAAGAGACCCAGTACTTC.

CDR3 nucleotide sequence: TGTGCCAGCAGCTTAGCATTGTCGGCGGGGTATGGCTACACCTTC. Amino acids: CASSLALSAGYGYTF. The V gene is TRBV7-8, the J gene TRBJ1-2; D is undetermined. V gave up 0 bases and J gave up 5 bases, with 13 bases separating them. The length of the CDR3 is 15 residues. CDR1 is SGHVS and CDR2 is FQNEAQ in the germline V gene.

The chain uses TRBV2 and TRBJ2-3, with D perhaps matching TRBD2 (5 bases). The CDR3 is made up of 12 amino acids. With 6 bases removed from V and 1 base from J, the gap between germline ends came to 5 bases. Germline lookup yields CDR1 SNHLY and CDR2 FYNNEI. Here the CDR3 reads CASRRGTDTQYF. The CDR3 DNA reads TGTGCCAGCAGGAGGGGCACAGATACGCAGTATTTT.

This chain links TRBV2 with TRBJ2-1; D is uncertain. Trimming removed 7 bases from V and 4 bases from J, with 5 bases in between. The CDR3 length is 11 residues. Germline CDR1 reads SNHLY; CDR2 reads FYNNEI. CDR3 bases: TGTGCCAGCACCGGTTACAATGAGCAGTTCTTC. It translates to CASTGYNEQFF.

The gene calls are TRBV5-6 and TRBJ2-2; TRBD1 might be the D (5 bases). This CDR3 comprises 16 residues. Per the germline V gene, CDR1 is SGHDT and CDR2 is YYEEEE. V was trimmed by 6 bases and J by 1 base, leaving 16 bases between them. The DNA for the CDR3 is TGTGCCAGCAAAACCTGGGATACAGGGAACACCGGGGAGCTGTTTTTT. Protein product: CASKTWDTGNTGELFF.

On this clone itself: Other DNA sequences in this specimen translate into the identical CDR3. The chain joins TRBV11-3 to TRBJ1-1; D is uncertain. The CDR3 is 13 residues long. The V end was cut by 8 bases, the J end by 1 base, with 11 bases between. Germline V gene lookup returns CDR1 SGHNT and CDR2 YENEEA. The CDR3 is CASSSGQNTEAFF. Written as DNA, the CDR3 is TGTGCCAGCTCTTCAGGCCAGAACACTGAAGCTTTCTTT.

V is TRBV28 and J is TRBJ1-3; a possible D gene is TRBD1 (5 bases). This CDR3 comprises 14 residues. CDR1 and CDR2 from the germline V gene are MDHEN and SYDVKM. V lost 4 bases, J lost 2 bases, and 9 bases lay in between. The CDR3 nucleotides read TGTGCCAGCAGTTCTGGGGGGGCTGGAAACACCATATATTTT. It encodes CASSSGGAGNTIYF.

This CDR3 is CASSLYRGQGLDEQYF. CDR3 DNA sequence: TGTGCCAGCAGCTTATACAGAGGACAGGGATTGGACGAGCAGTACTTC. The chain has TRBV7-9 and TRBJ2-7, with TRBD1 matching 8 bases. The CDR3 totals 16 residues. V dropped 2 bases and J dropped 5; count of bases not matched to a gene: 11. Germline CDR1 and CDR2: SEHNR and FQNEAQ (reference sequence).

The CDR3 spells CASSIGTSGGAQQFF. As DNA, the CDR3 is TGCGCCAGCAGCATTGGGACTAGCGGGGGGGCCCAGCAGTTCTTC. The chain recombines TRBV5-1 with TRBJ2-1, with 16 bases aligning to TRBD2. The CDR3 consists of 15 residues. CDR1 is SGHRS, CDR2 YFSETQ, per germline. J gave up 11 bases and V 4 bases, and 6 bases lay outside the gene matches.

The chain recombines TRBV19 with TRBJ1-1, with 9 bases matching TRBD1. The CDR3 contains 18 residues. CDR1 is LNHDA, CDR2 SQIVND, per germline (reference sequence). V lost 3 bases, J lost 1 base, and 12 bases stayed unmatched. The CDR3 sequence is CASSMVPGQGRGNTEAFF. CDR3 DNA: TGTGCCAGTAGTATGGTTCCGGGACAGGGTAGAGGGAACACTGAAGCTTTCTTT. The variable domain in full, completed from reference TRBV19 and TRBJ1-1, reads DGGITQSPKYLFRKEGQNVTLSCEQNLNHDAMYWYRQDPGQGLRLIYYSQIVNDFQKGDIAEGYSVSREKKESFPLTVTSAQKNPTAFYLCASSMVPGQGRGNTEAFFGQGTRLTVV.

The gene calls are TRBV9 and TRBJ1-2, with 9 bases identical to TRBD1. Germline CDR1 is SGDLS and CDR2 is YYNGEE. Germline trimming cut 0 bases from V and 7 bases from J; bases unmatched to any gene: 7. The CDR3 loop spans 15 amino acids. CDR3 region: CASSVEGQGLVGYTF. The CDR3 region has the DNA TGTGCCAGCAGCGTAGAGGGACAGGGCCTAGTTGGCTACACCTTC.

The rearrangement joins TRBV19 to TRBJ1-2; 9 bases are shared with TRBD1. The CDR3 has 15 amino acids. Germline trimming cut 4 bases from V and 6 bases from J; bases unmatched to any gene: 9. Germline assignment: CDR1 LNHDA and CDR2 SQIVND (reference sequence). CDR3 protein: CASSSLGQGPNGYTF. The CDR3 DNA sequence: TGTGCCAGTAGTAGTCTCGGACAGGGGCCCAATGGCTACACCTTC.

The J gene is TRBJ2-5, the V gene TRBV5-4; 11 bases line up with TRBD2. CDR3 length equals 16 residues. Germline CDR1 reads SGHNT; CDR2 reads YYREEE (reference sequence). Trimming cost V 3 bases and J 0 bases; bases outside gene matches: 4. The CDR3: CASSWTSGYHQETQYF. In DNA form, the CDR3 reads TGTGCCAGCAGCTGGACTAGCGGGTATCACCAAGAGACCCAGTACTTC.